These 27 T cell receptor beta chains came from one sample sequenced in a study of post-analysis software for immune sequencing data. Prepared libraries of TCR beta cDNA carried unique molecular identifiers. TCRdb reprocessed the PCR reads via MiXCR and lists one record per CDR3 protein. The sample has roughly 800,000 distinct CDR3 sequences; around 45% are singletons. These receptors have no known antigen. Study-wide points: Patients used about five TRBV segments, including TRBV5-6, TRBV5-1 and TRBV20-1, more often than controls.

Sequencing input: blood. The receptors here all came from a girl aged 10 to 17 with multiple sclerosis.

The chain couples TRBV7-9 to TRBJ2-1; TRBD1 agrees at 9 bases. With the DNA end fitting TRBJ2-7 better, the J assignment may be wrong. CDR1 is SEHNR, CDR2 FQNEAQ, per germline (reference sequence). There are 15 residues in the CDR3. The CDR3 region is CASSRWDRASYEQYF. The CDR3 nucleotides read TGTGCCAGCAGCAGATGGGACAGGGCCTCCTACGAGCAGTACTTC.

This clonotype appeared a few times. The chain is built from TRBV7-3 and TRBJ1-1; 10 bases are shared with TRBD1. V trimming: 3 bases; J trimming: 0 bases; junction bases outside the gene matches: 4. The CDR3 consists of 16 residues. Germline V lookup: CDR1 SGHTA, CDR2 FQGTGA. Here the CDR3 reads CASSLLGQGLNTEAFF. DNA of the CDR3: TGTGCCAGCAGCTTGCTGGGACAGGGGTTGAACACTGAAGCTTTCTTT.

This sequence joins TRBV27 and TRBJ2-7, with D perhaps matching TRBD2 (5 bases). Germline loops: CDR1 MNHEY, CDR2 SMNVEV (reference sequence). V was shortened by 4 bases and J by 12 bases, with 19 bases between the two germline ends. The CDR3 totals 13 residues. The CDR3 coding sequence is TGTGCCAGCAGTTGGTCCGGGGTGAGGGAGTGGTACTTC. Its translation: CASSWSGVREWYF.

V and J are TRBV20-1 and TRBJ2-4, with 7 bases lining up with TRBD1. The assigned J gene may be wrong: the sequence end matches TRBJ2-7 better. Germline CDR1 DFQATT, CDR2 SNEGSKA (reference sequence). This CDR3 is built from 13 residues. CDR3 sequence: CSAYRDSSYEQYF. The DNA of the CDR3 is TGCAGTGCTTACAGGGACAGTTCCTACGAGCAGTACTTC.

This clonotype was picked up a small number of times. The chain combines TRBV5-6 with TRBJ1-5; no definite D call. The CDR3 length is 13 residues. Trimming cost V 1 base and J 7 bases, with 9 bases left between them. Germline CDR1 SGHDT, CDR2 YYEEEE. CDR3 sequence: CASSLLGMQPQHF. Written as DNA, the CDR3 is TGTGCCAGCAGCTTGTTGGGGATGCAGCCCCAGCATTTT. Drawing the rest from reference TRBV5-6 and TRBJ1-5, the complete variable domain is DAGVTQSPTHLIKTRGQQVTLRCSPKSGHDTVSWYQQALGQGPQFIFQYYEEEERQRGNFPDRFSGHQFPNYSSELNVNALLLGDSALYLCASSLLGMQPQHFGDGTRLSIL.

The V call is TRBV28, the J call TRBJ2-7, with a tentative D call TRBD2 (7 bases). This CDR3 comprises 13 residues. Germline lookup yields CDR1 MDHEN and CDR2 SYDVKM. Here the CDR3 DNA reads TGTGCAAGTGGGGGGGCGGCTCGTAACGAGCAGTACTTC. Its protein is CASGGAARNEQYF. The entire variable domain, with the rest obtained from reference TRBV28 and TRBJ2-7, is as follows: DVKVTQSSRYLVKRTGEKVFLECVQDMDHENMFWYRQDPGLGLRLIYFSYDVKMKEKGDIPEGYSVSREKKERFSLILESASTNQTSMYLCASGGAARNEQYFGPGTRLTVT.

J is TRBJ1-5 and V is TRBV24-1; 8 bases fit TRBD1. The V and J ends lost 8 bases and 9 bases, in that order; junction bases with no gene match: 8. Germline V lookup: CDR1 KGHDR, CDR2 SFDVKD. CDR3 length: 13 amino acids. CDR3 in DNA: TGTGCCACCATGGACAGGGAGGGCCGGCCCCAGCATTTT. This gives the protein CATMDREGRPQHF.

This chain joins TRBV29-1 and TRBJ1-4; D unclear. This CDR3 has 14 amino acids. Trimming stripped 4 bases from V and 5 bases from J, with 14 bases between. The germline gives CDR1 SQVTM, CDR2 ANQGSEA. The CDR3 loop reads CSVAGVNHNEKLFF. The CDR3 bases are TGCAGCGTTGCCGGGGTCAACCACAATGAAAAACTGTTTTTT.

This clonotype showed up just a few times. The V and J genes are TRBV29-1 and TRBJ2-1; no clear D. CDR3 length: 10 residues. The germline gives CDR1 SQVTM, CDR2 ANQGSEA. The V gene lost 7 bases and the J gene lost 6 bases, with 7 bases spanning the gap. CDR3 bases: TGCAGCGCGGTTTCCAATGAGCAGTTCTTC. It translates to CSAVSNEQFF.

The chain combines TRBV2 with TRBJ2-1, with unresolved D. Trimming took 11 bases from V and 1 from J, leaving 12 bases between them. The germline gives CDR1 SNHLY, CDR2 FYNNEI. The CDR3 has 13 amino acids. The CDR3 reads CASQSDSYNEQFF. In DNA form, the CDR3 reads TGTGCCTCCCAAAGCGATTCCTACAATGAGCAGTTCTTC.

This chain connects TRBV29-1 to TRBJ2-1; D is uncertain. The germline gives CDR1 SQVTM, CDR2 ANQGSEA. Trimming stripped 7 bases from V and 4 bases from J, with 11 bases between. The CDR3 totals 12 residues. In nucleotides, the CDR3 is TGCAGCGCCCCCTTTGCGTACAATGAGCAGTTCTTC. It encodes CSAPFAYNEQFF.

The rearrangement joins TRBV15 to TRBJ2-1; D is unresolved. This CDR3 is built from 12 residues. Germline V gene data show CDR1 as LNHNV and CDR2 as YYDKDF (reference sequence). V was clipped by 1 base and J by 11 bases, with 9 bases between them. The DNA for the CDR3 is TGTGCCACCAGCAGAGGGCCCCTTAAGCAGTTCTTC. Its translation: CATSRGPLKQFF.

The genes are TRBV7-2 and TRBJ2-5; tentative D call: TRBD2 (5 bases). CDR1 is SGHTA, CDR2 FQGNSA, per germline. The CDR3 totals 13 residues. The V and J ends lost 6 bases and 4 bases respectively, with 12 bases between them. The CDR3 region is CASRPALVETQYF. Here the CDR3 DNA reads TGTGCCAGCAGGCCTGCACTAGTAGAGACCCAGTACTTC.

This clonotype was found a few times. The rearrangement joins TRBV12-3 or TRBV12-4 to TRBJ2-7; weak D call: TRBD2 (5 bases). This CDR3 has 14 amino acids. V was shortened by 1 base and J by 2 bases, with 9 bases between the two germline ends. CDR3: CASSLEREAYEQYF. The CDR3 DNA reads as TGTGCCAGCAGTTTAGAACGGGAAGCCTACGAGCAGTACTTC.

The V and J genes are TRBV29-1 and TRBJ2-5; D might be TRBD2 (5 bases). Gene TRBJ2-7 matches the end of the DNA better, so the J call may be wrong. The CDR3 totals 12 residues. Germline CDR1 and CDR2: SQVTM and ANQGSEA. The CDR3 nucleotides are TGCAGCGCCCAGTGGGGAGTTCGCGAGCAGTACTTC. The encoded protein is CSAQWGVREQYF.

This clonotype was seen a few times. The chain has TRBV6-5 and TRBJ2-7; 10 nucleotides match TRBD2. CDR3 length equals 15 residues. CDR1 is MNHEY, CDR2 SVGAGI, per germline. Germline trimming cut 2 bases from V and 4 bases from J; bases unmatched to any gene: 5. The CDR3 protein is CASSYASSGSYEQYF. The CDR3 DNA reads as TGTGCCAGCAGTTACGCGTCTAGCGGGAGTTACGAGCAGTACTTC.

The rearrangement links TRBV20-1 to TRBJ2-3; D not resolved. The V and J ends lost 3 bases and 1 base respectively, with 11 bases between them. CDR3 length: 14 amino acids. Germline V gene sequence: CDR1 DFQATT, CDR2 SNEGSKA (reference sequence). CDR3 residues: CSARESTGTDTQYF. The CDR3 nucleotides are TGCAGTGCTAGGGAATCGACTGGCACAGATACGCAGTATTTT.

This sequence joins TRBV7-2 and TRBJ2-1; D ambiguous. The V end lost 3 bases, the J end lost 4 bases, and 19 bases lay between the germline ends. The CDR3 covers 17 residues. Germline CDR1 reads SGHTA; CDR2 reads FQGNSA. The CDR3 sequence: CASSLERSGWKYNEQFF. For the CDR3, the DNA is TGTGCCAGCAGCTTGGAAAGGTCTGGGTGGAAATACAATGAGCAGTTCTTC.

This chain links TRBV12-3 or TRBV12-4 with TRBJ2-3; 8 bases are shared with TRBD1. V shed 2 bases, J shed 3 bases, and the junction held 10 bases outside the gene matches. CDR3 size: 17 residues. The CDR3 region is CASSLPQGAMGTDTQYF. As DNA, the CDR3 is TGTGCCAGCAGTTTACCCCAGGGGGCGATGGGAACAGATACGCAGTATTTT.

The V and J genes are TRBV12-3 or TRBV12-4 and TRBJ2-7; possible D gene TRBD2, 6 bases. The V end was cut by 3 bases, the J end by 0 bases, with 18 bases between. CDR3 length equals 17 residues. The CDR3 region has the DNA TGTGCCAGCAGTTTGACCCTGGGACTTAGTAGCTCCTACGAGCAGTACTTC. This gives the protein CASSLTLGLSSSYEQYF.

This clonotype was counted a few times. V usage is TRBV20-1 and J usage is TRBJ2-5; TRBD2 matches 11 bases. Germline CDR1 reads DFQATT; CDR2 reads SNEGSKA (reference sequence). This CDR3 spans 16 amino acids. The V and J ends lost 3 bases and 5 bases, in that order; junction bases with no gene match: 11. The CDR3 coding sequence is TGCAGTGCTAGGGGGGCTAGCGGGAGGTTCGGGGAGACCCAGTACTTC. It encodes CSARGASGRFGETQYF.

The chain is built from TRBV19 and TRBJ2-7; D tentatively fits TRBD1 or TRBD2 (5 bases each). The J call is doubtful: the DNA matches TRBJ2-5 better. CDR3 size: 14 residues. Germline CDR1 and CDR2: LNHDA and SQIVND (reference sequence). CDR3 region: CASSPGRLQETQYF. The CDR3 DNA reads as TGTGCCAGTAGTCCGGGACGGCTGCAAGAGACCCAGTACTTC.

A note on this clonotype: The junction shows a germline mismatch at one end, possibly a read error. The chain carries TRBV24-1 and TRBJ2-1; no definite D call. The CDR3 contains 15 residues. Germline V CDR1 and CDR2: KGHDR, SFDVKD. In DNA form, the CDR3 reads TGTGCCACTAGTGATCAGGCAGTCAGTAGCAATGAGCAGTTCTTC. Residues: CATSDQAVSSNEQFF.

This chain uses TRBV7-2 with TRBJ2-7, with 15 bases fitting TRBD2. Germline CDR1 SGHTA, CDR2 FQGNSA. The CDR3 spans 15 residues. J lost 6 bases, V lost 5 bases, and 5 bases had no gene match. The CDR3 spells CASSPRTSGRGEQYF. The CDR3 bases are TGTGCCAGCAGCCCCCGGACTAGCGGGAGGGGCGAGCAGTACTTC.

This chain links TRBV27 with TRBJ2-3; the match to TRBD2 covers 11 bases. In germline, CDR1 is MNHEY, CDR2 SMNVEV (reference sequence). This CDR3 spans 16 amino acids. Unmatched junction bases numbered 6, after V lost 2 bases and J lost 5 bases. The CDR3 reads CASSLTSGSRLDTQYF. The CDR3 nucleotides read TGTGCCAGCAGTTTAACTAGCGGGAGTAGACTAGATACGCAGTATTTT.

V is TRBV6-5 and J is TRBJ2-4; a possible D gene is TRBD1 (6 bases). With the DNA end fitting TRBJ2-7 better, the J assignment may be wrong. From germline, CDR1 is MNHEY and CDR2 SVGAGI. The CDR3 is 13 amino acids. The CDR3 DNA reads as TGTGCCAGCACCCAAGCACAGGGCTACGAGCAGTACTTC. It translates to CASTQAQGYEQYF.

This chain links TRBV5-1 with TRBJ2-3; 8 bases align to TRBD1. The ends lost 4 bases at V and 6 bases at J; junction bases unmatched: 10. CDR1 is SGHRS, CDR2 YFSETQ, per germline. This CDR3 has 15 amino acids. The CDR3 spells CASSDWTGITDTQYF. CDR3 bases: TGCGCCAGCAGCGACTGGACAGGGATCACGGATACGCAGTATTTT.